The 10 T cell receptor beta chains reported below all come from one sample, sequenced in a study of blood T cells in healthy people across ages. It was with a sample-barcoded 5' primer and a J-beta primer mix that a second PCR of about 6 to 11 cycles was run. TCRdb re-derived calls from the 5' RACE reads in MiXCR, one entry per CDR3 protein. The table shows over 1.5 million distinct CDR3 sequences, with just under 50% occurring only once. The sample taken for sequencing was blood. The source is a woman in her forties in good health.

This chain's CDR3 is CASSYLLQGRDYNEQFF. DNA for the CDR3: TGTGCCAGCAGTTACCTATTACAGGGTCGAGACTACAATGAGCAGTTCTTC. V is TRBV6-6 and J is TRBJ2-1; possibly TRBD1 for D (6 bases). In germline, CDR1 is MNHNY, CDR2 SVGAGI (reference sequence). Trimming stripped 2 bases from V and 3 bases from J, with 17 bases between. The CDR3 consists of 17 residues.

The V gene is TRBV20-1, the J gene TRBJ2-3; TRBD1 agrees at 8 bases. V dropped 3 bases and J dropped 0; count of bases not matched to a gene: 5. CDR3 size: 15 residues. Germline V gene lookup returns CDR1 DFQATT and CDR2 SNEGSKA (reference sequence). CDR3 coding DNA: TGCAGTGCTAGCAACAGGGGGTCCAGCACAGATACGCAGTATTTT. It specifies CSASNRGSSTDTQYF.

This rearrangement joins TRBV29-1 to TRBJ1-6; TRBD1 might be the D (6 bases). Germline CDR1 is SQVTM and CDR2 is ANQGSEA. CDR3 size: 13 residues. Trimming stripped 4 bases from V and 9 bases from J, with 13 bases between. In DNA form, the CDR3 reads TGCAGCGTTGTTGACAGGCCGGGTTCACCCCTCCACTTT. This translates into CSVVDRPGSPLHF. Using reference TRBV29-1 and TRBJ1-6 for the parts outside the CDR3, the full variable domain is SAVISQKPSRDICQRGTSLTIQCQVDSQVTMMFWYRQQPGQSLTLIATANQGSEATYESGFVIDKFPISRPNLTFSTLTVSNMSPEDSSIYLCSVVDRPGSPLHFGNGTRLTVT.

The rearrangement links TRBV11-3 to TRBJ2-1; perhaps TRBD1 as D (6 bases). The V end was cut by 3 bases, the J end by 8 bases, with 11 bases between. The CDR3 loop spans 13 amino acids. Germline-derived CDR1 and CDR2 are SGHNT and YENEEA. DNA of the CDR3: TGTGCCAGCAGCTTGTACAGGGCTTATGAGCAGTTCTTC. Translated: CASSLYRAYEQFF.

This clonotype was seen a single time. The chain couples TRBV4-2 to TRBJ1-4, with D unclear. This CDR3 comprises 13 residues. Germline V gene lookup returns CDR1 LGHNA and CDR2 YNFKEQ. Trimming shortened V by 1 base and J by 3 bases, and 3 bases separated the two germline ends. The DNA of the CDR3 is TGTGCCAGCAGCCAAGTGGCTAATGAAAAACTGTTTTTT. It translates to CASSQVANEKLFF.

This chain links TRBV28 with TRBJ2-7; the match to TRBD1 covers 8 bases. The CDR3 length is 17 residues. J lost 0 bases, V lost 5 bases, and 12 bases had no gene match. CDR1 and CDR2 (germline): MDHEN, SYDVKM. In DNA form, the CDR3 reads TGTGCCAGCAGTCATCGACAGGGGATTATTAGCTCCTACGAGCAGTACTTC. Protein sequence: CASSHRQGIISSYEQYF.

The chain employs TRBV20-1 and TRBJ2-4; no firm D call. CDR1 is DFQATT, CDR2 SNEGSKA, per germline (reference sequence). V dropped 1 base and J dropped 2 bases, with 12 bases sitting between them. The CDR3 sequence is 15 residues long. Here the CDR3 reads CSARGAHRTKNIQYF. The DNA of the CDR3 is TGCAGTGCTAGAGGAGCGCACAGAACCAAAAACATTCAGTACTTC.

J is TRBJ2-1 and V is TRBV5-1; D perhaps matches TRBD2 (5 bases). Germline V CDR1 and CDR2: SGHRS, YFSETQ. The CDR3 covers 13 residues. The V end was cut by 9 bases, the J end by 6 bases, with 16 bases between. The CDR3 protein is CATRTEVLNEQFF. CDR3 bases: TGCGCCACCAGGACGGAGGTCCTCAATGAGCAGTTCTTC. Looking up the rest from reference TRBV5-1 and TRBJ2-1 gives the full variable domain: KAGVTQTPRYLIKTRGQQVTLSCSPISGHRSVSWYQQTPGQGLQFLFEYFSETQRNKGNFPGRFSGRQFSNSRSEMNVSTLELGDSALYLCATRTEVLNEQFFGPGTRLTVL.

The chain couples TRBV28 to TRBJ2-5; the match to TRBD1 covers 8 bases. CDR1 MDHEN and CDR2 SYDVKM come from the germline V gene. The ends lost 8 bases at V and 5 bases at J; junction bases unmatched: 7. The CDR3 sequence is 13 residues long. The CDR3 region has the DNA TGTGCCAGCGGGGGACAGGCGGCCGAGACCCAGTACTTC. It is translated as CASGGQAAETQYF.

The rearrangement joins TRBV4-1 to TRBJ2-4; no definite D call. The DNA end favors TRBJ2-7, so the J call may be wrong. The CDR3 extends over 14 amino acids. Germline CDR1 reads MGHRA; CDR2 reads YSYEKL. The chain's CDR3 is CASSQVGNTYEQYF. The CDR3 DNA follows: TGCGCCAGCAGCCAAGTAGGGAATACCTACGAGCAGTACTTC.